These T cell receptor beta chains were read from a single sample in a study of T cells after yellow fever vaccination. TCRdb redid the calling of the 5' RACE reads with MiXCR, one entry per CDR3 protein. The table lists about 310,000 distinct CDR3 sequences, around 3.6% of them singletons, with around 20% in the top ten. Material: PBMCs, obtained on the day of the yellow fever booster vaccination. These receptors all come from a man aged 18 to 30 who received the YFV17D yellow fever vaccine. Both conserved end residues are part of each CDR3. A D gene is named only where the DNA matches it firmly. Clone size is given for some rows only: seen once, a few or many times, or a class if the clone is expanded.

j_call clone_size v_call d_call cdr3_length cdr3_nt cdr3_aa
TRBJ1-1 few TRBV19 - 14 TGTGCCAGTAGTATACTCGACAGCGGGACTGAAGCTTTCTTT CASSILDSGTEAFF
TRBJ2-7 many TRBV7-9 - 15 TGTGCCAGCAGCTTAGCGGCAGAGATCAACTACGAGCAGTACTTC CASSLAAEINYEQYF
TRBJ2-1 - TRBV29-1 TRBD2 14 TGCAGCGGCAGGGAGGGATTCCCCTACAATGAGCAGTTCTTC CSGREGFPYNEQFF
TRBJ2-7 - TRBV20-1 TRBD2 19 TGCAGTGCTAGTGGGCTAGCGGGGGGTAACCTACTGCGAATTTACGAGCAGTACTTC CSASGLAGGNLLRIYEQYF
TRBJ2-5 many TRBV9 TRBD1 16 TGTGCCAGCAGCGTACTTTCAGGGGGTTATGAGGAGACCCAGTACTTC CASSVLSGGYEETQYF
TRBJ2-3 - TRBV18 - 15 TGTGCCAGCTCATACAGGGCTGGGGGCACAGATACGCAGTATTTT CASSYRAGGTDTQYF
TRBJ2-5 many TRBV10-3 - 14 TGTGCCATCAGTGAAGAGGGGGACTGGAGGCCCCAGTACTTC CAISEEGDWRPQYF
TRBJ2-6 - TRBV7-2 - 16 TGTGCCAGCAGCTTAGGACGGGGTGCTGGGGCCAACGTCCTGACTTTC CASSLGRGAGANVLTF
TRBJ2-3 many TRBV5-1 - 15 TGCGCCAGCAGTGAAAACGGGGGTGACACAGATACGCAGTATTTT CASSENGGDTDTQYF
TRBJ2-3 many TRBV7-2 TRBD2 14 TGCGCCAGCAGCTCAAGCGGGGGCACAGATACGCAGTATTTT CASSSSGGTDTQYF
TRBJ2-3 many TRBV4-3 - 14 TGCGCCAGCAGCCAAGCTGACCACACAGATACGCAGTATTTT CASSQADHTDTQYF
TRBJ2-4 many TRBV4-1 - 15 TGCGCCAGCAGCCAAGAGGGGAACAGTTTGGGTATTCAGTACTTC CASSQEGNSLGIQYF
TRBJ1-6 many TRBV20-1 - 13 TGCAGTGCTAGAAACATGGGCGATTCACCCCTCCACTTT CSARNMGDSPLHF
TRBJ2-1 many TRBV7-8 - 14 TGTGCCAGCAGCTTAGAAGGGGTAGGCAATGAGCAGTTCTTC CASSLEGVGNEQFF
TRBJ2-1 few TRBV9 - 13 TGTGCCAGCAGCGCCCCACGGTCCAATGAGCAGTTCTTC CASSAPRSNEQFF
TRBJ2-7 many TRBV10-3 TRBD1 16 TGTGCCATCACCAGGGGACCGGGACAGGGGTCCTACGAGCAGTACTTC CAITRGPGQGSYEQYF
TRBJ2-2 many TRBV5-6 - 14 TGTGCCAGCAGCTTGGGCAGACACACCGGGGAGCTGTTTTTT CASSLGRHTGELFF
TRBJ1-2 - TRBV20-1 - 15 TGCAGTGCTAGAGACGGGGGACGATTAAGAGATGGCTACACCTTC CSARDGGRLRDGYTF
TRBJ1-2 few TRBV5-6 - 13 TGTGCCAGCAGCTTGGCGGGCCTTAGACGCTACACCTTC CASSLAGLRRYTF
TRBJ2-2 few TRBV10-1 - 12 TGCGCCAGCAGTGAGGGTCCCGGGGAGCTGTTTTTT CASSEGPGELFF
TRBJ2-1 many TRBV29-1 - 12 TGCAGCGTTGATGGGGAATACAATGAGCAGTTCTTC CSVDGEYNEQFF
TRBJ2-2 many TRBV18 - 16 TGTGCCAGCTCACCACGTATCGGACAGAACACCGGGGAGCTGTTTTTT CASSPRIGQNTGELFF
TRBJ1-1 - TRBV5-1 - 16 TGCGCCAGCAGCTTGGCCAATAAGGCGTGGGACACTGAAGCTTTCTTT CASSLANKAWDTEAFF
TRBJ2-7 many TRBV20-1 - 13 TGCAGTGCTAGAGAGGACAGCCCCTACGAGCAGTACTTC CSAREDSPYEQYF
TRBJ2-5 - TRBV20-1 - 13 TGCAGTGCTAGAAGGGTTCTCTTCGAGACCCAGTACTTC CSARRVLFETQYF
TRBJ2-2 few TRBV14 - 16 TGTGCCAGCAGCCCCAAGGTAGTAGCGAACACCGGGGAGCTGTTTTTT CASSPKVVANTGELFF
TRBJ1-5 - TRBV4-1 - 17 TGCGCCAGCAGCCAAGATCGGGGTGGGCAGGACAATCAGCCCCAGCATTTT CASSQDRGGQDNQPQHF
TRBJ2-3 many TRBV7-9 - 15 TGTGCCAGCAGCTCGGCGGCGGCGGGTACAGATACGCAGTATTTT CASSSAAAGTDTQYF
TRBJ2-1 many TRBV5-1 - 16 TGCGCCAGCAGCTTGGCGTCGGGGCAAACCTACAATGAGCAGTTCTTC CASSLASGQTYNEQFF
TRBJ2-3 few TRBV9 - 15 TGTGCCAGCAGCGTAGCTTCCGGGGGTAAAGATACGCAGTATTTT CASSVASGGKDTQYF
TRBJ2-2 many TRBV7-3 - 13 TGTGCCAGCAGCTTTCTCGGGACCGGGGAGCTGTTTTTT CASSFLGTGELFF
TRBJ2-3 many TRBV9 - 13 TGTGCCAGCAGCGTAGGCGACACAGATACGCAGTATTTT CASSVGDTDTQYF
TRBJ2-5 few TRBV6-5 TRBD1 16 TGTGCCAGCAGTTCGGAGGACAGGGGAGACCAAGAGACCCAGTACTTC CASSSEDRGDQETQYF
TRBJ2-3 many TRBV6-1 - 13 TGTGCCAGCAGCACAGGGGAGGTAGATACGCAGTATTTT CASSTGEVDTQYF
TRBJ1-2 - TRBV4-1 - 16 TGCGCCAGCAGCCAATTATTTGAGCCGCGGCGGGATGGCTACACCTTC CASSQLFEPRRDGYTF
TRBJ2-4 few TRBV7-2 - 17 TGTGCCAGCAGCTCCCCCGGATTGAGGGTGGCCAAAAACATTCAGTACTTC CASSSPGLRVAKNIQYF
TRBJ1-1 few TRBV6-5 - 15 TGTGCCAGCAGTCCAGGATTACAGGGTGAAACTGAAGCTTTCTTT CASSPGLQGETEAFF
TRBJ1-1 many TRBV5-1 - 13 TGCGCCAGCAGCTTCGACTCGATCACTGAAGCTTTCTTT CASSFDSITEAFF
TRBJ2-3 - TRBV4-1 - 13 TGCGCCAGCAGCCTTAGGCTGGGGGATACGCAGTATTTT CASSLRLGDTQYF
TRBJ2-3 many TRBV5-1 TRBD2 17 TGCGCCAGCAGCCCGACCTCTAGCGGGGAGCTTCAAGATACGCAGTATTTT CASSPTSSGELQDTQYF
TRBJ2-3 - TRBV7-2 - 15 TGTGCCAGCAGCTTAGTCGGTCCCGGCACAGATACGCAGTATTTT CASSLVGPGTDTQYF
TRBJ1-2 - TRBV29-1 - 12 TGCAGCGGGGGGGGAGGAGGCTATGGCTACACCTTC CSGGGGGYGYTF
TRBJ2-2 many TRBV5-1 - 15 TGCGCCAGCAGCTTTATCGAGCTGAACACCGGGGAGCTGTTTTTT CASSFIELNTGELFF
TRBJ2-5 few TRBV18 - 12 TGTGCCAGCTCACCCTCAGCAGAGACCCAGTACTTC CASSPSAETQYF
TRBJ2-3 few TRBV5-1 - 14 TGCGCCAGCAGCTTGTTGGGCGTCCCAGATACGCAGTATTTT CASSLLGVPDTQYF